Listed here are 15 T cell receptor beta chains from one sample, sequenced in a study of blood T cell repertoires in COVID-19. Repertoires were generated with immunoSEQ multiplex PCR, while TCRdb's copy carries only in-frame clones and drops some. The sample consists of some 240,000 clones, about nine tenths of them appearing once. Material for sequencing was peripheral blood. The origin of the receptors is a man in his fifties or sixties who had recovered from COVID-19.

The V gene is TRBV13, the J gene TRBJ1-5; no firm D call. Trimming cost V 1 base and J 4 bases, with 5 bases left between them. CDR3 size: 13 residues. Germline CDR1 PRHDT, CDR2 FYEKMQ (reference sequence). The CDR3 DNA reads TGTGCCAGCAGCTTAGCCCGGAATCAGCCCCAGCATTTT. Translation gives CASSLARNQPQHF.

The chain links TRBV19 to TRBJ1-3, with D possibly TRBD1 on 5 matching bases. Germline V CDR1 and CDR2: LNHDA, SQIVND (reference sequence). The length of the CDR3 is 16 residues. Trimming shortened V by 7 bases and J by 1 base, and 17 bases separated the two germline ends. CDR3 bases: TGTGCCAGTAACGGAAGAGTAGGGGCTTCTGGAAACACCATATATTTT. Translating gives CASNGRVGASGNTIYF.

The V gene is TRBV10-3, the J gene TRBJ1-2; D is possibly TRBD1 (5 bases). This CDR3 has 15 amino acids. Germline-derived CDR1 and CDR2 are ENHRY and SYGVKD. Between the trimmed V and J ends, which lost 2 bases and 4 bases, there was a span of 14 bases. The CDR3 loop is CAISEGRGDGYGYTF. CDR3 coding DNA: TGTGCCATCAGTGAGGGTCGGGGGGATGGCTATGGCTACACCTTC.

This rearrangement joins TRBV18 to TRBJ2-5; possibly TRBD2 for D (6 bases). Trimming stripped 5 bases from V and 8 bases from J, with 15 bases between. This CDR3 region has 13 residues. Germline V lookup: CDR1 KGHSH, CDR2 LQKENI. The CDR3 protein is CASSDEPGRTQYF. CDR3 nucleotide sequence: TGTGCCAGCTCAGACGAACCCGGGAGAACCCAGTACTTC.

This clone is a singleton in its sample. This sequence joins TRBV25-1 and TRBJ2-1, with no clear D. CDR1 is MGHDK, CDR2 SYGVNS, per germline. Trimming left V 4 bases short and J 6 bases short, with 10 bases between. This CDR3 contains 13 residues. The CDR3 protein is CASSARLSNEQFF. The CDR3 DNA reads as TGTGCCAGCAGTGCCCGACTCAGCAATGAGCAGTTCTTC. The full variable domain, rest sourced from reference TRBV25-1 and TRBJ2-1, is EADIYQTPRYLVIGTGKKITLECSQTMGHDKMYWYQQDPGMELHLIHYSYGVNSTEKGDLSSESTVSRIRTEHFPLTLESARPSHTSQYLCASSARLSNEQFFGPGTRLTVL.

There are a few counts of this clone. The V and J genes are TRBV29-1 and TRBJ2-7; possible D gene TRBD1, 6 bases. CDR3 length: 13 amino acids. Germline loops: CDR1 SQVTM, CDR2 ANQGSEA. V was cut by 3 bases and J by 3 bases, with 12 bases left in between. The CDR3 is CSVEETGIYEQYF. The CDR3 DNA sequence: TGCAGCGTTGAGGAGACAGGTATCTACGAGCAGTACTTC.

This clone has more than one count but fewer than ten. This chain links TRBV7-2 with TRBJ2-7; no reliable D call. The ends were cut back, 5 bases at V and 3 bases at J, with 8 bases in the middle. This CDR3 is built from 12 residues. Germline CDR1 is SGHTA and CDR2 is FQGNSA. DNA for the CDR3: TGTGCCAGCAGCGCCTACAGCTACGAGCAGTACTTC. The encoded protein is CASSAYSYEQYF.

The rearrangement uses TRBV5-1 and TRBJ2-5; possible D gene TRBD1, 6 bases. Trimming left V 4 bases short and J 5 bases short, with 33 bases between. The CDR3 is 20 amino acids. The germline V gene has CDR1 SGHRS and CDR2 YFSETQ. CDR3 residues: CASSKGVSGRRDPRVETQYF. The CDR3 bases are TGCGCCAGCAGCAAGGGGGTTAGTGGGCGTCGAGACCCCAGGGTGGAGACCCAGTACTTC.

The sample holds a few counts of this clone. The chain links TRBV14 to TRBJ1-1; D gene ambiguous. CDR1 and CDR2 (germline): SGHDN, FVKESK. V was shortened by 0 bases and J by 1 base, with 12 bases between the two germline ends. This CDR3 region has 16 residues. In DNA form, the CDR3 reads TGTGCCAGCAGCCAAGAATATTGGTCAGGGAACACTGAAGCTTTCTTT. Protein sequence: CASSQEYWSGNTEAFF.

This chain uses TRBV19 with TRBJ1-1, with 7 bases that match TRBD1. There are 16 residues in the CDR3. From germline, CDR1 is LNHDA and CDR2 SQIVND (reference sequence). Trimming removed 3 bases from V and 5 bases from J; junction bases left unmatched: 12. CDR3 DNA sequence: TGTGCCAGTAGTATGATGGGAAAGGGGGCGCGGACTGAAGCTTTCTTT. The encoded protein is CASSMMGKGARTEAFF. Filled out from reference TRBV19 and TRBJ1-1, the complete variable domain reads DGGITQSPKYLFRKEGQNVTLSCEQNLNHDAMYWYRQDPGQGLRLIYYSQIVNDFQKGDIAEGYSVSREKKESFPLTVTSAQKNPTAFYLCASSMMGKGARTEAFFGQGTRLTVV.

This chain uses TRBV13 with TRBJ2-5, with a tentative D call TRBD2 (6 bases). The CDR3 length is 15 residues. Per the germline V gene, CDR1 is PRHDT and CDR2 is FYEKMQ (reference sequence). With 2 bases removed from V and 1 base from J, the gap between germline ends came to 11 bases. The CDR3 reads CASSLRAGTQETQYF. The CDR3 DNA is TGTGCCAGCAGCTTAAGGGCGGGAACCCAAGAGACCCAGTACTTC.

This chain joins TRBV5-1 and TRBJ2-3; D is uncertain. CDR1 and CDR2 (germline): SGHRS, YFSETQ. There are 14 residues in the CDR3. Trimming took 3 bases from V and 2 from J, leaving 10 bases between them. CDR3 bases: TGCGCCAGCAGCTCCCCCTCGTTCACAGATACGCAGTATTTT. Its protein is CASSSPSFTDTQYF.

The V gene is TRBV7-9, the J gene TRBJ1-1, with 8 bases lining up with TRBD1. V lost 4 bases to trimming and J lost 1 base; unmatched junction nucleotides: 5. The CDR3 loop spans 15 amino acids. Germline V gene data show CDR1 as SEHNR and CDR2 as FQNEAQ (reference sequence). The CDR3 reads CASSSWTGTNTEAFF. DNA for the CDR3: TGTGCCAGCAGCTCTTGGACAGGGACGAACACTGAAGCTTTCTTT.

The chain employs TRBV5-8 and TRBJ2-3; D is possibly TRBD2 (6 bases). The ends were cut back, 2 bases at V and 2 bases at J, with 9 bases in the middle. This CDR3 comprises 14 residues. Germline CDR1 SGHTS, CDR2 YDEGEE. The CDR3 bases are TGTGCCAGCAGCTTAGGAGGGAACACAGATACGCAGTATTTT. Protein product: CASSLGGNTDTQYF.

The genes are TRBV7-8 and TRBJ2-5; TRBD1 matches at 8 bases. After removal of 4 bases from V and 9 bases from J, the junction contained 10 bases not matched to a gene. CDR3 length equals 14 residues. The germline V gene has CDR1 SGHVS and CDR2 FQNEAQ. The CDR3 protein is CASSSGQVVRAQYF. For the CDR3, the DNA is TGTGCCAGCAGCTCGGGACAGGTCGTGAGGGCCCAGTACTTC. Full variable domain (outside the CDR3, taken from reference TRBV7-8 and TRBJ2-5): GAGVSQSPRYKVAKRGQDVALRCDPISGHVSLFWYQQALGQGPEFLTYFQNEAQLDKSGLPSDRFFAERPEGSVSTLKIQRTQQEDSAVYLCASSSGQVVRAQYFGPGTRLLVL.